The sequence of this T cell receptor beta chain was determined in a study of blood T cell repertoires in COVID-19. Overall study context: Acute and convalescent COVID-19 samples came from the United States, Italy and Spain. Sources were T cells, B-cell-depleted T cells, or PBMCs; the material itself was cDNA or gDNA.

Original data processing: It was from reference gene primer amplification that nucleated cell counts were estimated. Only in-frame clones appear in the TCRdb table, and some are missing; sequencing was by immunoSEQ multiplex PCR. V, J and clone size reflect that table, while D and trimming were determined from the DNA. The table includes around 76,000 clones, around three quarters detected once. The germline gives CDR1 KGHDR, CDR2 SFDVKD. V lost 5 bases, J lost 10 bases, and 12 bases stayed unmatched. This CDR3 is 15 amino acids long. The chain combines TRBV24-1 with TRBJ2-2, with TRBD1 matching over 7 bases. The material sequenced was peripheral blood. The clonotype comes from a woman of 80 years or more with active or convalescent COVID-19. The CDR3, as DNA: TGTGCCACCAGTGTCGGGACAGCTGTACCGAAGGAGCTGTTTTTT. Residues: CATSVGTAVPKELFF.